Each of the 8 T cell receptor beta chains below was sequenced from the same sample in a study of blood T cells in healthy people across ages. Combining a sample-barcoded 5' primer with a J-beta primer mix, a second PCR ran for roughly 7 to 12 cycles. TCRdb reanalysed the 5' RACE reads using MiXCR and keeps one entry per CDR3 protein. The table lists 1,100,000 or so distinct CDR3 sequences, 45% of them singletons. The specimen was blood. The receptors shown here come from a woman aged 55-69 years in good health.

The chain joins TRBV2 to TRBJ1-4; D is possibly TRBD1 (6 bases). The V and J ends lost 4 bases and 9 bases respectively, with 24 bases between them. The CDR3 is 17 amino acids. Germline V gene sequence: CDR1 SNHLY, CDR2 FYNNEI. The CDR3: CASSGTFGDTKNKKLFF. CDR3 in DNA: TGTGCCAGCAGTGGAACATTTGGGGACACGAAGAATAAAAAACTGTTTTTT. Based on the CDR3 plus reference TRBV2 and TRBJ1-4, the full variable domain is EPEVTQTPSHQVTQMGQEVILRCVPISNHLYFYWYRQILGQKVEFLVSFYNNEISEKSEIFDDQFSVERPDGSNFTLKIRSTKLEDSAMYFCASSGTFGDTKNKKLFFGSGTQLSVL.

The rearrangement links TRBV18 to TRBJ1-5; no reliable D call. V shed 4 bases and J shed 0 bases, with 10 bases lying between them. The CDR3 runs 15 residues. The V gene's germline CDR1 is KGHSH and CDR2 LQKENI. The CDR3, as DNA: TGTGCCAGCTCACGTAGCAACTATAGCAATCAGCCCCAGCATTTT. Encoded protein: CASSRSNYSNQPQHF.

This clonotype occurred a few times. This rearrangement joins TRBV6-2 or TRBV6-3 to TRBJ1-1; D is uncertain. The length of the CDR3 is 15 residues. CDR1 and CDR2 from the germline V gene are MNHEY and SVGEGT. Trimming stripped 8 bases from V and 4 bases from J, with 20 bases between. The CDR3 DNA sequence: TGTGCCAGCCAGGATAGGGATGGGATCGGCACTGAAGCTTTCTTT. This encodes CASQDRDGIGTEAFF.

The chain links TRBV27 to TRBJ2-4; D remains unclear. Gene TRBJ2-7 matches the end of the DNA better, so the J call may be wrong. The CDR3 is 15 amino acids. Germline V gives CDR1 MNHEY, CDR2 SMNVEV (reference sequence). The CDR3 DNA is TGTGCCAGCAGGCCCTCCGGCGGCTTAACCTACGAGCAGTACTTC. This translates into CASRPSGGLTYEQYF.

This sequence joins TRBV7-9 and TRBJ2-1, with 8 bases fitting TRBD1. J was trimmed by 3 bases and V by 7 bases; bases with no gene match: 5. Per the germline V gene, CDR1 is SEHNR and CDR2 is FQNEAQ (reference sequence). CDR3 length equals 14 residues. The CDR3 reads CASTGGFNYNEQFF. The DNA of the CDR3 is TGTGCCAGCACAGGGGGCTTTAACTACAATGAGCAGTTCTTC.

This clonotype came up a few times. The rearrangement joins TRBV3-1 to TRBJ2-4; 15 bases map to TRBD2. CDR3 length: 18 residues. J gave up 2 bases and V 4 bases, and 6 bases lay outside the gene matches. CDR1 and CDR2 from the germline V gene are LGHDT and YNNKEL (reference sequence). The CDR3 DNA reads TGTGCCAGCAGCCCAGATGGGACTAGCGGGAGGTCCAAAAACATTCAGTACTTC. It codes for CASSPDGTSGRSKNIQYF.

This chain connects TRBV13 to TRBJ2-2; D is perhaps TRBD2 (5 bases). The V gene's germline CDR1 is PRHDT and CDR2 FYEKMQ (reference sequence). Trimming stripped 1 base from V and 5 bases from J, with 14 bases between. The CDR3 extends over 16 amino acids. CDR3 protein: CASSLEELRGTGELFF. As DNA, the CDR3 is TGTGCCAGCAGCTTAGAGGAGCTCCGCGGGACCGGGGAGCTGTTTTTT.

As to this clonotype: The junction departs from germline at one end; a sequencing error may be responsible. The V and J genes are TRBV11-1 and TRBJ2-3; 9 bases fit TRBD1. Germline values: CDR1 SGHAT, CDR2 FQDESV (reference sequence). The CDR3 has 16 amino acids. The CDR3 here is CASSFGTGKSTETQYF. The CDR3 nucleotides are TGTGCCAGCAGCTTCGGGACAGGGAAGAGCACAGAGACGCAGTATTTT.